Below are 10 T cell receptor beta chains sequenced from a single sample in a study of blood T cell repertoires in COVID-19. Produced via immunoSEQ multiplex PCR; TCRdb's table is partial and in-frame only. The sample lists 350,000 to 500,000 clones, more than 70% occurring once. The sequencing input was PBMCs or T cells enriched from blood (not recorded which). The source is a woman aged 18-30 years who had been exposed to COVID-19.

The chain combines TRBV6-5 with TRBJ2-7; 7 nucleotides align to TRBD1. The CDR3 extends over 14 amino acids. CDR1 MNHEY and CDR2 SVGAGI come from the germline V gene. Trimming cost V 4 bases and J 3 bases; bases outside gene matches: 6. CDR3 loop: CASSSTGTDYEQYF. In DNA form, the CDR3 reads TGTGCCAGCAGTTCGACCGGGACAGACTACGAGCAGTACTTC.

This clone was counted only a few times. This sequence joins TRBV28 and TRBJ2-7; D perhaps matches TRBD2 (6 bases). CDR3 length: 15 amino acids. The ends were cut back, 5 bases at V and 2 bases at J, with 16 bases in the middle. Germline values: CDR1 MDHEN, CDR2 SYDVKM. The CDR3 DNA reads as TGTGCCAGCAGTCCAAGGGAGGAAGTAACCTACGAGCAGTACTTC. Translating gives CASSPREEVTYEQYF.

The chain combines TRBV12-5 with TRBJ1-6, with 7 positions matching TRBD1. CDR3 length: 19 amino acids. V trimming: 6 bases; J trimming: 10 bases; junction bases outside the gene matches: 24. CDR1 is LGHNT and CDR2 is FRNRAP in the germline V gene. The CDR3 protein is CASGRANHTRGILVSPLHF. The CDR3 nucleotides are TGTGCTAGTGGCCGCGCCAATCATACCAGGGGGATTCTGGTCTCACCCCTCCACTTT.

This clone was observed once. The chain joins TRBV18 to TRBJ1-1; D is perhaps TRBD1 (6 bases). Deletions cut 2 bases from V and 1 base from J, with 14 bases between. The CDR3 loop spans 16 amino acids. The germline gives CDR1 KGHSH, CDR2 LQKENI. The CDR3 reads CASSPEAGGGNTEAFF. The CDR3 nucleotides read TGTGCCAGCTCACCAGAGGCGGGAGGGGGGAACACTGAAGCTTTCTTT.

The chain combines TRBV4-3 with TRBJ2-7; D is possibly TRBD1 (5 bases). Trimming cost V 0 bases and J 3 bases, with 15 bases left between them. The germline gives CDR1 LGHNA, CDR2 YSLEER. The CDR3 has 16 amino acids. The DNA of the CDR3 is TGCGCCAGCAGCCAAGATAGGGGATTGGGTGGCTACGAGCAGTACTTC. This gives the protein CASSQDRGLGGYEQYF.

The V call is TRBV3-1 (or the pseudogene TRBV3-2), the J call TRBJ1-1; D is perhaps TRBD1 (5 bases). CDR1 and CDR2 (germline): LGHDT, YNNKEL (reference sequence). CDR3 length equals 14 residues. The V and J ends lost 6 bases and 4 bases respectively, with 15 bases between them. The CDR3 DNA follows: TGTGCCAGCAGGCAATCAGGGATCGGCACTGAAGCTTTCTTT. Translated: CASRQSGIGTEAFF.

The chain carries TRBV5-1 and TRBJ1-4; D not certain. V was trimmed by 4 bases and J by 0 bases, leaving 7 bases between them. The CDR3 totals 14 residues. From germline, CDR1 is SGHRS and CDR2 YFSETQ. In DNA form, the CDR3 reads TGCGCCAGCAGCGCGGAGGCAACTAATGAAAAACTGTTTTTT. Protein product: CASSAEATNEKLFF.

The chain uses TRBV23-1 and TRBJ2-7; D is unclear. TRBV23-1 is flagged as an ORF with uncertain function. Trimming pared 9 bases from V and 2 bases from J, leaving 8 bases between. The CDR3 has 11 residues. CDR3 residues: CASISTYEQYF. CDR3 DNA sequence: TGCGCCAGTATATCTACCTACGAGCAGTACTTC.

The V gene is TRBV11-2, the J gene TRBJ1-1, with D perhaps matching TRBD1 (6 bases). The V gene's germline CDR1 is SGHAT and CDR2 FQNNGV. With 1 base removed from V and 0 bases from J, the gap between germline ends came to 9 bases. This CDR3 has 15 amino acids. The CDR3 here is CASSLGGTLNTEAFF. For the CDR3, the DNA is TGTGCCAGCAGCTTAGGTGGGACATTGAACACTGAAGCTTTCTTT.

The rearrangement uses TRBV9 and TRBJ2-7; 10 bases agree with TRBD1. Looked up from germline, CDR1 is SGDLS and CDR2 is YYNGEE. The CDR3 covers 15 residues. V trimming: 3 bases; J trimming: 2 bases; junction bases outside the gene matches: 5. This CDR3 reads CASSATGTGAYEQYF. CDR3 in DNA: TGTGCCAGCAGCGCCACCGGGACAGGGGCCTACGAGCAGTACTTC. Together with reference TRBV9 and TRBJ2-7, the CDR3 gives the full variable domain: DSGVTQTPKHLITATGQRVTLRCSPRSGDLSVYWYQQSLDQGLQFLIQYYNGEERAKGNILERFSAQQFPDLHSELNLSSLELGDSALYFCASSATGTGAYEQYFGPGTRLTVT.